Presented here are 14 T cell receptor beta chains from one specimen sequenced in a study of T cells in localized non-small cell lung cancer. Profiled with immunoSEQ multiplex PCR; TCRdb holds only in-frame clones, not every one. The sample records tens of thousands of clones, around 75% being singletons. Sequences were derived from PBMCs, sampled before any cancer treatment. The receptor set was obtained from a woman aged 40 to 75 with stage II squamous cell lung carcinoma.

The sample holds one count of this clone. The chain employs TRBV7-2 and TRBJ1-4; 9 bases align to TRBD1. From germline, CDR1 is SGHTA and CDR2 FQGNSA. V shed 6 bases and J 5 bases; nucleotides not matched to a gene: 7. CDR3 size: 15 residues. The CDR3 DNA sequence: TGTGCCAGCAGTCGTAGTACAGGGGGCAATGAAAAACTGTTTTTT. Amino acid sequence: CASSRSTGGNEKLFF.

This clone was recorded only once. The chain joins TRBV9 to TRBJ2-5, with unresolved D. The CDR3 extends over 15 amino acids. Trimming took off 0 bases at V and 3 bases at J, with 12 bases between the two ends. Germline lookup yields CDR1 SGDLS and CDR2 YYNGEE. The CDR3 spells CASSVALIGEETQYF. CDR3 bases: TGTGCCAGCAGCGTAGCCCTAATAGGTGAAGAGACCCAGTACTTC.

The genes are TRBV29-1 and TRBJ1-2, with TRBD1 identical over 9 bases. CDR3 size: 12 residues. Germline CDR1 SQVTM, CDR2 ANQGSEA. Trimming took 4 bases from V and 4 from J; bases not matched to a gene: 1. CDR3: CSVATGGYGYTF. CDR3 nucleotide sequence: TGCAGCGTTGCGACAGGGGGCTATGGCTACACCTTC.

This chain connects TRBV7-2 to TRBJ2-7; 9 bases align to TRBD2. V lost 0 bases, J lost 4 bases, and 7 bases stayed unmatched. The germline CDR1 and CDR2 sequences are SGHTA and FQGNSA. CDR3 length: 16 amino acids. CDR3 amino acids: CASSLAGGRAGYEQYF. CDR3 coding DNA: TGTGCCAGCAGCTTAGCAGGCGGGAGGGCCGGGTACGAGCAGTACTTC.

CDR3 sequence reads: CAIGDPPSGSYNEQFF. The CDR3 DNA is TGTGCCATCGGGGACCCCCCTAGCGGGTCTTACAATGAGCAGTTCTTC. The chain combines TRBV10-3 with TRBJ2-1; 8 nucleotides line up with TRBD2. V trimming: 8 bases; J trimming: 4 bases; junction bases outside the gene matches: 13. The CDR3 runs 16 residues. Germline-derived CDR1 and CDR2 are ENHRY and SYGVKD.

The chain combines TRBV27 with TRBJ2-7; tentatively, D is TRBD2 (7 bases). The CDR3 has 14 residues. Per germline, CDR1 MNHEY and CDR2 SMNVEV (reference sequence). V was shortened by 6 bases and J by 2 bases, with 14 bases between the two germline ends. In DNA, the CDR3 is TGTGCCAGCAGCCGCGGGGGCGGGCCCTACGAGCAGTACGTC. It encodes CASSRGGGPYEQYV.

The CDR3 DNA reads TGTGCCAGCAGTCCCGAAGGGTATGGCTACACCTTC. Its translation: CASSPEGYGYTF. V is TRBV28 and J is TRBJ1-2; no firm D call. Germline V CDR1 and CDR2: MDHEN, SYDVKM. V was clipped by 5 bases and J by 5 bases, with 9 bases between them. The CDR3 is made up of 12 amino acids.

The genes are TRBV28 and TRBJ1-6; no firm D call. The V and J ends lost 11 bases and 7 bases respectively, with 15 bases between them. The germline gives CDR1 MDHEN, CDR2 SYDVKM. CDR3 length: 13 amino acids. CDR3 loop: CAAQGGGNSPLHF. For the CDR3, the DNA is TGTGCCGCCCAAGGTGGAGGGAATTCACCCCTCCACTTT.

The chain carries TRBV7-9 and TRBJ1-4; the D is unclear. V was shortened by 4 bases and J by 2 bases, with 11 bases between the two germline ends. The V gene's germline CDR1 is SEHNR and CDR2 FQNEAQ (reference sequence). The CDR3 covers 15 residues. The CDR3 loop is CASSSRGSTNEKLFF. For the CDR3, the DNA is TGTGCCAGCAGCTCAAGAGGGTCGACTAATGAAAAACTGTTTTTT. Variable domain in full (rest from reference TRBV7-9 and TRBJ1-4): DTGVSQNPRHKITKRGQNVTFRCDPISEHNRLYWYRQTLGQGPEFLTYFQNEAQLEKSRLLSDRFSAERPKGSFSTLEIQRTEQGDSAMYLCASSSRGSTNEKLFFGSGTQLSVL.

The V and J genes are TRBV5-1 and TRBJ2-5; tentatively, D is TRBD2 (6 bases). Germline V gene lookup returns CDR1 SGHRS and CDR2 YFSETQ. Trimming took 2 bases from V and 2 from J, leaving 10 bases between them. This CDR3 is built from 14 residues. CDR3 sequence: CASSFGSWQETQYF. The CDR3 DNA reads TGCGCCAGCAGCTTCGGGAGCTGGCAAGAGACCCAGTACTTC.

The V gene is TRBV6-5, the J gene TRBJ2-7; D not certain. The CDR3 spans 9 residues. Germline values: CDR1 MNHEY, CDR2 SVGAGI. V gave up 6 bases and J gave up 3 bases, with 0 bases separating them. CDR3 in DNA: TGTGCCAGCAGCTACGAGCAGTACGTC. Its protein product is CASSYEQYV.

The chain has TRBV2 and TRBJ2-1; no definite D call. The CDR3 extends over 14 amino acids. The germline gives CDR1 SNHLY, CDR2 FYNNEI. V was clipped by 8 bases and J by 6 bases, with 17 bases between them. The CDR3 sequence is CASYPMSTANEQFF. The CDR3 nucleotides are TGTGCCAGCTATCCGATGAGCACGGCCAATGAGCAGTTCTTC.

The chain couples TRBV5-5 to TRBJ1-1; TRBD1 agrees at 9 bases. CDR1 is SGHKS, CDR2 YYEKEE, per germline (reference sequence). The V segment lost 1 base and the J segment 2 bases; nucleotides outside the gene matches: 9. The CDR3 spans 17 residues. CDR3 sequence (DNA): TGTGCCAGCAGCTTGTCACAGGGGGCCGGGTATAACACTGAAGCTTTCTTT. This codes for CASSLSQGAGYNTEAFF.

The CDR3 sequence: CASSYFSTGRGELFF. The DNA for the CDR3 is TGTGCCAGCAGTTACTTTTCTACCGGGCGCGGGGAGCTGTTTTTT. The genes are TRBV6-6 and TRBJ2-2, with D unclear. The CDR3 consists of 15 residues. The germline V and J ends were trimmed by 1 base and 7 bases, with 13 bases remaining between them. Germline CDR1 and CDR2: MNHNY and SVGAGI (reference sequence).